The TCR beta chain described here comes from a study of cytomegalovirus exposure and HLA in healthy donors. This CDR3 spans 14 amino acids. Trimming at V came to 0 bases and at J to 16 bases, leaving 13 bases not matched to a gene. The germline V gene has CDR1 SGDLS and CDR2 YYNGEE. Only in-frame clones appear in the TCRdb table, and some are missing; sequencing was by immunoSEQ multiplex PCR. The table has 300,000 to 400,000 clones, 86% seen once; the top ten hold about 0.8%. The origin of this receptor is a woman aged 18-29 years in good health and CMV-seronegative. Input material: PBMCs. The chain is built from TRBV9 and TRBJ1-5; TRBD1 aligns across 7 bases. The CDR3 sequence is CASSVGGLAQGLHF. DNA for the CDR3: TGTGCCAGCAGCGTAGGGGGGCTGGCACAGGGGCTACATTTT.